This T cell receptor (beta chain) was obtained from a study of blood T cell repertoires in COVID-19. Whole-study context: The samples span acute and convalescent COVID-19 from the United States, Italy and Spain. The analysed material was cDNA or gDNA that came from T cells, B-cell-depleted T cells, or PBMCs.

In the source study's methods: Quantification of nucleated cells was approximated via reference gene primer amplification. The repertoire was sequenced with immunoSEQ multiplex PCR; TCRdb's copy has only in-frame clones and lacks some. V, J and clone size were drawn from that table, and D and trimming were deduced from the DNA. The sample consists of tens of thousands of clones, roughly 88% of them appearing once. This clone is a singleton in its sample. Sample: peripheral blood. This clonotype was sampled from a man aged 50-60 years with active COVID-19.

The CDR3 coding sequence is TGTGCCAGCAGCCGGTCCCCGGACACCGGGGAGCTGTTTTTT. Its translation: CASSRSPDTGELFF. V and J are TRBV4-2 and TRBJ2-2; no clear D. The V end was cut by 4 bases, the J end by 3 bases, with 9 bases between. The germline CDR1 and CDR2 sequences are LGHNA and YNFKEQ. The CDR3 totals 14 residues.